The clone carrying this T cell receptor beta chain was seen a few times. Its antigen is not identified. Mouse gene names apply. The read is 4 residues too short to cover the CDR3 end, so that end is filled in from the germline J gene. Other DNA sequences within the sample encode an identical CDR3. Markers including CD4, CD8alpha, NKG2D and NKG2ACE guided sorting of pooled cutaneous lymph node cells. Germline V gene data show CDR1 as LGHNA and CDR2 as YNLKQL (reference sequence). This CDR3 is 15 amino acids long. Deletions cut 0 bases from V and 0 bases from J, with 6 bases between. The data originate from a study of CD8+ T cells in alopecia areata. The wider study: The authors grafted skin from roughly 6-12-month-old C3H/HeJ donors with spontaneous alopecia onto approximately 6-10-week-old female C3H/HeJ mice. Overall study findings and caveats: Possibly as an HLA-related effect, TCR sharing across patients appeared less clear than in mice.

As the sequencing template, cDNA was produced by extracting RNA and reverse transcribing it. Measured with immunoSEQ multiplex PCR; TCRdb has only the in-frame clones, and not every one. The table lists about 300,000 clones, with no singletons. What was sequenced was CD4+ T cells sorted from a lymph node. This clonotype originated in a C3H/HeJ mouse with alopecia areata. Mouse strain MHC haplotype: H2-k. The gene calls are TRBV5 and TRBJ2-1, with D maybe TRBD2 (5 bases). CDR3 sequence: CASSQDGDNYAEQFF. The sequenced part of the CDR3 DNA is TGTGCCAGCAGCCAAGATGGGGATAACTATGCT.